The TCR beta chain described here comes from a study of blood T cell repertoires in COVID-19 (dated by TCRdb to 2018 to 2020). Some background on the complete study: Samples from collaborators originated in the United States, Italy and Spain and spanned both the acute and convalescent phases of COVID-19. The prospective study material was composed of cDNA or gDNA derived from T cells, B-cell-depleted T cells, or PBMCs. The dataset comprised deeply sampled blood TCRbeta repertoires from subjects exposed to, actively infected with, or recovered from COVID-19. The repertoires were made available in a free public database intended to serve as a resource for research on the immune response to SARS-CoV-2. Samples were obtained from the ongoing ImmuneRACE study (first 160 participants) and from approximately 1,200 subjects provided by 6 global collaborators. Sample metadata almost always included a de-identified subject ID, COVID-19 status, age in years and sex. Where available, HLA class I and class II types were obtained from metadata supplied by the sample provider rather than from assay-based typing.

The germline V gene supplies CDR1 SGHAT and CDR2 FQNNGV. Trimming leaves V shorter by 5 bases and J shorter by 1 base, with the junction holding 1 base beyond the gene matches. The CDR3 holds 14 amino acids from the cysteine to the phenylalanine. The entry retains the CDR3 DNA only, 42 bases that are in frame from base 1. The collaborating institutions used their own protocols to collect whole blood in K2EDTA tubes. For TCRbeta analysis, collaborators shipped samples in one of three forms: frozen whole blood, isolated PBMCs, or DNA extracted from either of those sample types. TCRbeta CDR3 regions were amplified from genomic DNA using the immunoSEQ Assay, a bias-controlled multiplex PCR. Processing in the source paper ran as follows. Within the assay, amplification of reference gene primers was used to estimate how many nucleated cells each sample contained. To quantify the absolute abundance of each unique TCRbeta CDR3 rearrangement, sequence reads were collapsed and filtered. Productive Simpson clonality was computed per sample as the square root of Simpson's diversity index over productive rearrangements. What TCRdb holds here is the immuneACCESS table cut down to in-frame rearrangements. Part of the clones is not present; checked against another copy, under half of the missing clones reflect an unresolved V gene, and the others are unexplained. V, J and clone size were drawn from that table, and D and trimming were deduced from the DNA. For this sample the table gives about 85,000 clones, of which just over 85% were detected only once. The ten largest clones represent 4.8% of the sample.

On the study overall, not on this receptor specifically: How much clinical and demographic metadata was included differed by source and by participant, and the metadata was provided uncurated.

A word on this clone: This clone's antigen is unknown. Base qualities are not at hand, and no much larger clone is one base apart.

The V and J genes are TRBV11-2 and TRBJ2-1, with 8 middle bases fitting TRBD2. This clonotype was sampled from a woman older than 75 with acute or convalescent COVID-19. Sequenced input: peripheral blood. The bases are TGTGCCAGCAGCATAGCGGGATCCTACAATGAGCAGTTCTTC. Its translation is CASSIAGSYNEQFF.